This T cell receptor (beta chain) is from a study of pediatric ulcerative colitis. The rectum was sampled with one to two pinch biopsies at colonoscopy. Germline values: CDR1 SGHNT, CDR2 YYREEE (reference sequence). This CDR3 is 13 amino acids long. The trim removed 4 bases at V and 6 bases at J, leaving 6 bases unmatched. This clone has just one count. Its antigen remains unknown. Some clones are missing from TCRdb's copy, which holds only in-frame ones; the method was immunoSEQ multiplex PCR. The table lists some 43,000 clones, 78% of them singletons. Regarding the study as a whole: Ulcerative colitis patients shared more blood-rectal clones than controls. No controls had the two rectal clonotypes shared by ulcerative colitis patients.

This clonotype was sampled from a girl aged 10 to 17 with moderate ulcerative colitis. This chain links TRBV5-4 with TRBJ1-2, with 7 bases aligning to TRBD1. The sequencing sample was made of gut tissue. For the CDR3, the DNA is TGTGCCAGCAGCCGTCAGGGGGGAGATGGCTACACCTTC. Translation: CASSRQGGDGYTF.